This TCR beta chain was sequenced during a study of T cells in localized non-small cell lung cancer. Study observations and caveats: Adjacent uninvolved lung tissue had the highest T cell clonality, exceeding tumor. Appearance in adjacent lung was seen for a median roughly 56 of the top 100 tumor clones. Longer overall survival was seen with higher T cell density measured in blood. Sequencing involved a lone tumor region, leaving heterogeneity possible.

Concerning this clone itself: Its specificity is unknown.

Assay used: immunoSEQ multiplex PCR; TCRdb lists only in-frame clones, some missing. The repertoire consists of 45,000 to 55,000 clones, with approximately 80% occurring once and the leading ten covering around a sixth. V gave up 5 bases and J gave up 4 bases; unmatched junction bases: 3. The CDR3 runs to 15 residues. CDR1 SEHNR and CDR2 FQNEAQ come from the germline V gene (reference sequence). The source is a man between 40 and 70 years old with stage I squamous cell lung carcinoma. The genes are TRBV7-9 and TRBJ2-7, with TRBD2 identical over 15 bases. The sample consisted of peripheral blood, taken before any cancer treatment. The CDR3 nucleotides read TGTGCCAGCAGCGCGGGGACTAGCGGGGGGTACGAGCAGTACTTC. As protein: CASSAGTSGGYEQYF. Full variable domain (outside the CDR3, taken from reference TRBV7-9 and TRBJ2-7): DTGVSQNPRHKITKRGQNVTFRCDPISEHNRLYWYRQTLGQGPEFLTYFQNEAQLEKSRLLSDRFSAERPKGSFSTLEIQRTEQGDSAMYLCASSAGTSGGYEQYFGPGTRLTVT.